This TCR beta chain was obtained from a study of cytomegalovirus exposure and HLA in healthy donors. Study-level results: Immune exposure information available was restricted to CMV serostatus.

Note on this clone: Its cognate antigen is unknown.

Germline V gene lookup returns CDR1 SGHNT and CDR2 YENEEA. CDR3 size: 15 residues. V lost 1 base to trimming and J lost 3 bases; unmatched junction nucleotides: 6. PCR involved 60 Vbeta and 13 Jbeta primers. Using immunoSEQ multiplex PCR, the repertoire was profiled, and TCRdb retains in-frame clones only, with some absent. The sample totals around 140,000 clones. Sequencing was performed on PBMCs. J is TRBJ2-7 and V is TRBV11-3; TRBD2 agrees at 7 bases. The TCR was taken from a male donor in good health and CMV-seronegative. This chain's CDR3 is CASSLASGVDYEQYF. In nucleotides, the CDR3 is TGTGCCAGCAGCTTAGCGAGCGGGGTGGACTACGAGCAGTACTTC.